The 23 T cell receptor beta chains below come from one sample, sequenced in a study of T cell changes during pregnancy in multiple sclerosis. Produced via immunoSEQ multiplex PCR; TCRdb's table is partial and in-frame only. The table records tens of thousands of clones, 90% to 95% of them present only once. The input for sequencing was peripheral blood, taken in the third trimester of pregnancy. The receptors here all came from a female donor with multiple sclerosis, enrolled in a pregnancy study.

The chain uses TRBV23-1 and TRBJ2-3; TRBD1 matches at 7 bases. TRBV23-1 is designated an ORF whose function remains uncertain. The CDR3 loop spans 21 amino acids. Trimming at V came to 1 base and at J to 5 bases, leaving 24 bases not matched to a gene. The CDR3 bases are TGCGCCAGCAGTCAATTTCGGTTGGGGCGGGCAGGGGGTTTCTGCGTAGATACGCAGTATTTT. As protein: CASSQFRLGRAGGFCVDTQYF.

This chain joins TRBV29-1 and TRBJ1-2; 7 nucleotides agree with TRBD1. Germline values: CDR1 SQVTM, CDR2 ANQGSEA. J lost 2 bases, V lost 2 bases, and 5 bases had no gene match. This CDR3 is built from 14 residues. The DNA for the CDR3 is TGCAGCGTTGAATCGGGCAGGGGGAACTATGGCTACACCTTC. Translation: CSVESGRGNYGYTF.

This chain joins TRBV13 and TRBJ2-1; 10 nucleotides line up with TRBD2. This CDR3 is built from 18 residues. V trimming: 5 bases; J trimming: 5 bases; junction bases outside the gene matches: 15. Germline CDR1 and CDR2: PRHDT and FYEKMQ (reference sequence). The CDR3 nucleotides read TGTGCCAGCAGCCTGAGGATGGCTAGCGGGAGATGGGACAATGAGCAGTTCTTC. Protein product: CASSLRMASGRWDNEQFF.

The genes are TRBV7-6 and TRBJ2-1; 10 nucleotides line up with TRBD1. CDR3 length: 16 residues. Germline V gene lookup returns CDR1 SGHVS and CDR2 FNYEAQ. Trimming took 5 bases from V and 4 from J; bases not matched to a gene: 8. The CDR3 protein is CASSRTGTGVYNEQFF. The CDR3 coding sequence is TGTGCCAGCAGCCGAACCGGGACAGGGGTGTACAATGAGCAGTTCTTC.

This chain joins TRBV2 and TRBJ2-6; D unresolved. Trimming removed 1 base from V and 4 bases from J, with 11 bases in between. This CDR3 has 16 amino acids. Germline V CDR1 and CDR2: SNHLY, FYNNEI. The CDR3 spells CASSEESGWGANVLTF. DNA for the CDR3: TGTGCCAGCAGTGAAGAGTCAGGTTGGGGGGCCAACGTCCTGACTTTC. Variable domain in full (rest from reference TRBV2 and TRBJ2-6): EPEVTQTPSHQVTQMGQEVILRCVPISNHLYFYWYRQILGQKVEFLVSFYNNEISEKSEIFDDQFSVERPDGSNFTLKIRSTKLEDSAMYFCASSEESGWGANVLTFGAGSRLTVL.

The V gene is TRBV19, the J gene TRBJ1-5; 12 nucleotides line up with TRBD1. Unmatched junction bases numbered 5, after V lost 5 bases and J lost 6 bases. The CDR3 has 15 residues. The germline V gene has CDR1 LNHDA and CDR2 SQIVND (reference sequence). The CDR3 loop is CASSAGTGGSQPQHF. CDR3 coding DNA: TGTGCCAGTAGTGCCGGGACAGGGGGCTCTCAGCCCCAGCATTTT. Full variable domain (missing parts from reference TRBV19 and TRBJ1-5): DGGITQSPKYLFRKEGQNVTLSCEQNLNHDAMYWYRQDPGQGLRLIYYSQIVNDFQKGDIAEGYSVSREKKESFPLTVTSAQKNPTAFYLCASSAGTGGSQPQHFGDGTRLSIL.

This CDR3 is CASSVNLQGQIGQPQHF. The CDR3 DNA reads as TGTGCCAGCAGCGTAAACCTTCAGGGCCAAATTGGGCAGCCCCAGCATTTT. The chain employs TRBV9 and TRBJ1-5; D may be TRBD1 (5 bases). V was pared by 1 base and J by 7 bases, with 21 bases between. CDR1 SGDLS and CDR2 YYNGEE come from the germline V gene. This CDR3 has 17 amino acids.

The rearrangement links TRBV6-5 to TRBJ1-5; possible D gene TRBD1, 6 bases. V lost 4 bases to trimming and J lost 5 bases, with 15 bases between them. CDR3 length: 15 residues. The germline CDR1 and CDR2 sequences are MNHEY and SVGAGI. The DNA of the CDR3 is TGTGCCAGCAGTTCGATTCGCCAGGGGTATCAGCCCCAGCATTTT. Translation gives CASSSIRQGYQPQHF.

The V and J genes are TRBV16 and TRBJ2-7; TRBD1 matches at 8 bases. V lost 3 bases, J lost 4 bases, and 8 bases stayed unmatched. The CDR3 totals 15 residues. Per germline, CDR1 KGHSY and CDR2 FQNENV. The CDR3, as DNA: TGTGCCAGCAGCCAGGGGGTCAGGGGGCTATACGAGCAGTACTTC. Its translation is CASSQGVRGLYEQYF.

The genes are TRBV27 and TRBJ2-7; 8 positions agree with TRBD2. Germline V gene lookup returns CDR1 MNHEY and CDR2 SMNVEV (reference sequence). The CDR3 is made up of 15 amino acids. V shed 4 bases and J 2 bases; nucleotides not matched to a gene: 7. This chain's CDR3 is CASSYTGLEPYEQYF. The CDR3 DNA reads TGTGCCAGCAGTTATACGGGACTAGAGCCCTACGAGCAGTACTTC.

The chain couples TRBV6-1 to TRBJ1-5; D is unclear. The CDR3 contains 14 residues. V was clipped by 4 bases and J by 0 bases, with 7 bases between them. Germline CDR1 reads MNHNS; CDR2 reads SASEGT. The CDR3 here is CASSVGGSNQPQHF. For the CDR3, the DNA is TGTGCCAGCAGTGTAGGCGGTAGCAATCAGCCCCAGCATTTT.

V and J are TRBV5-4 and TRBJ2-1; 9 bases map to TRBD2. Germline V gene data show CDR1 as SGHNT and CDR2 as YYREEE (reference sequence). V shed 4 bases, J shed 7 bases, and the junction held 12 bases outside the gene matches. This CDR3 has 16 residues. As DNA, the CDR3 is TGTGCCAGCAGCCCCCGGGGGGGCGGGAGGGGGAATGAGCAGTTCTTC. As protein: CASSPRGGGRGNEQFF.

The sample holds one count of this clone. This rearrangement joins TRBV15 to TRBJ2-4, with D possibly TRBD2 on 6 matching bases. Germline loops: CDR1 LNHNV, CDR2 YYDKDF (reference sequence). Trimming pared 0 bases from V and 5 bases from J, leaving 8 bases between. The CDR3 length is 14 residues. The CDR3 DNA reads TGTGCCACCAGCAGAGATAGACTAGAAAACATTCAGTACTTC. It specifies CATSRDRLENIQYF.

The chain employs TRBV11-1 and TRBJ2-7; D is unresolved. Trimming removed 2 bases from V and 0 bases from J, with 11 bases in between. Germline V lookup: CDR1 SGHAT, CDR2 FQDESV (reference sequence). The CDR3 has 15 amino acids. The CDR3 DNA reads TGTGCCAGCAGCTTATCCAGAAGTCCCTCCTACGAGCAGTACTTC. It encodes CASSLSRSPSYEQYF.

The rearrangement links TRBV7-9 to TRBJ1-1; 7 nucleotides align to TRBD1. The CDR3 covers 14 residues. Looked up from germline, CDR1 is SEHNR and CDR2 is FQNEAQ (reference sequence). V gave up 2 bases and J gave up 1 base; unmatched junction bases: 1. The DNA of the CDR3 is TGTGCCAGCAGCTTATGGGACAGGAACACTGAAGCTTTCTTT. Translation gives CASSLWDRNTEAFF.

In this sample, this clone turned up a few times. This chain connects TRBV19 to TRBJ2-3; D is possibly TRBD2 (5 bases). The CDR3 consists of 14 residues. The germline V gene encodes CDR1 LNHDA and CDR2 SQIVND (reference sequence). Trimming removed 5 bases at V and 4 bases at J, with 13 bases between. In nucleotides, the CDR3 is TGTGCCAGTAGTTTACTAGAAAGTTCAGATACGCAGTATTTT. Translated, it gives CASSLLESSDTQYF.

This sequence joins TRBV7-2 and TRBJ2-1, with 8 bases identical to TRBD2. CDR3 length: 16 residues. Per the germline V gene, CDR1 is SGHTA and CDR2 is FQGNSA. Trimming cost V 2 bases and J 6 bases; bases outside gene matches: 9. The CDR3 spells CASSLYPGLASNEQFF. The CDR3 coding sequence is TGTGCCAGCAGCTTATACCCCGGACTAGCTTCCAATGAGCAGTTCTTC. The full variable domain, with the rest looked up from reference TRBV7-2 and TRBJ2-1, is GAGVSQSPSNKVTEKGKDVELRCDPISGHTALYWYRQSLGQGLEFLIYFQGNSAPDKSGLPSDRFSAERTGGSVSTLTIQRTQQEDSAVYLCASSLYPGLASNEQFFGPGTRLTVL.

This clone was detected only a few times. The V gene is TRBV7-7, the J gene TRBJ2-7; the D gene is possibly TRBD2 (5 bases). The CDR3 length is 14 residues. Germline CDR1 is SSHAT and CDR2 is FNYEAQ (reference sequence). The V end lost 1 base, the J end lost 5 bases, and 12 bases lay between the germline ends. The CDR3 sequence: CASSLVPGSHEQYF. Written as DNA, the CDR3 is TGTGCCAGCAGCTTAGTCCCGGGAAGCCACGAGCAGTACTTC. The full variable domain, with the rest looked up from reference TRBV7-7 and TRBJ2-7, is GAGVSQSPRYKVTKRGQDVTLRCDPISSHATLYWYQQALGQGPEFLTYFNYEAQPDKSGLPSDRFSAERPEGSISTLTIQRTEQRDSAMYRCASSLVPGSHEQYFGPGTRLTVT.

The table lists this clone with a few counts. The chain has TRBV4-1 and TRBJ1-1; D perhaps matches TRBD1 (6 bases). With 1 base removed from V and 0 bases from J, the gap between germline ends came to 9 bases. Germline CDR1 reads MGHRA; CDR2 reads YSYEKL. The CDR3 runs 15 residues. The CDR3 nucleotides are TGCGCCAGCAGCCAAGCACAGGGAATGAACACTGAAGCTTTCTTT. Amino acid sequence: CASSQAQGMNTEAFF.

This chain joins TRBV30 and TRBJ2-3, with TRBD2 as a possible D gene (6 bases). The CDR3 spans 13 residues. Deletions cut 4 bases from V and 3 bases from J, with 11 bases between. Germline CDR1 and CDR2: GTSNPN and SVGIG (reference sequence). The CDR3 loop reads CAWTAGGTDTQYF. DNA of the CDR3: TGTGCCTGGACCGCTGGGGGGACAGATACGCAGTATTTT.

This chain links TRBV2 with TRBJ1-4; 8 bases agree with TRBD1. With V trimmed by 3 bases and J by 2 bases, 5 bases remained unmatched. This CDR3 has 16 residues. Germline values: CDR1 SNHLY, CDR2 FYNNEI. The CDR3 sequence is CASSDRGRGTNEKLFF. The CDR3 DNA follows: TGTGCCAGCAGTGACAGGGGGCGAGGGACTAATGAAAAACTGTTTTTT.

The V call is TRBV19, the J call TRBJ2-2, with 9 bases matching TRBD1. The germline gives CDR1 LNHDA, CDR2 SQIVND (reference sequence). The CDR3 extends over 15 amino acids. V trimming: 9 bases; J trimming: 5 bases; junction bases outside the gene matches: 10. In DNA form, the CDR3 reads TGTGCCAGCCATACCGGGACAGGGTTTACCGGGGAGCTGTTTTTT. Amino acid sequence: CASHTGTGFTGELFF.

The rearrangement uses TRBV2 and TRBJ1-1, with D unresolved. The V and J ends lost 5 bases and 3 bases respectively, with 16 bases between them. Germline V gene lookup returns CDR1 SNHLY and CDR2 FYNNEI. This CDR3 comprises 15 residues. CDR3 DNA: TGTGCCAGCAGTTCATCGGAGGGCTTCGACACTGAAGCTTTCTTT. It encodes CASSSSEGFDTEAFF.